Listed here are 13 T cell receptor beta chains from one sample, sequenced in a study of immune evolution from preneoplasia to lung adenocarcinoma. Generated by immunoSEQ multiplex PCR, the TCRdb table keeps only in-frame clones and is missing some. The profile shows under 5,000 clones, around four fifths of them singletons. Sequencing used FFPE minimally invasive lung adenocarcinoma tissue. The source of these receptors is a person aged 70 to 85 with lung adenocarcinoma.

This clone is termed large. DNA of the CDR3: TGTGCCAGCAGCCAAGTGGGCACAGGGACCGAGCAGTACTTC. It translates to CASSQVGTGTEQYF. The chain uses TRBV14 and TRBJ2-7; TRBD1 might be the D (6 bases). The V and J ends lost 1 base and 6 bases respectively, with 13 bases between them. There are 14 residues in the CDR3. CDR1 and CDR2 from the germline V gene are SGHDN and FVKESK.

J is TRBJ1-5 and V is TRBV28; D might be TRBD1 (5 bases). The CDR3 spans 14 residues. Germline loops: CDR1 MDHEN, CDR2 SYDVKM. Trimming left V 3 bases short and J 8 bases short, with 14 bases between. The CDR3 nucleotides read TGTGCCAGCAGTTTTGGAGGGGTGAGCAAGCCCCAGCATTTT. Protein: CASSFGGVSKPQHF.

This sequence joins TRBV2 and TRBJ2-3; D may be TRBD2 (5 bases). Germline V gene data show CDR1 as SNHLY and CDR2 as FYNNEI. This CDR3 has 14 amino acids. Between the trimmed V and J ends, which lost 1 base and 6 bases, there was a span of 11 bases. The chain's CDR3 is CASSEVGVSDTQYF. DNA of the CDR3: TGTGCCAGCAGTGAAGTGGGAGTATCGGATACGCAGTATTTT.

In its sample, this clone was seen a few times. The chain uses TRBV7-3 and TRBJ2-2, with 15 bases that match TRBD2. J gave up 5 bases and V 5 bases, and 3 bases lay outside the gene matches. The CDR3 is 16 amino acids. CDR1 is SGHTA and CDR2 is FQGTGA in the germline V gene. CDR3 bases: TGTGCCAGCAGCCGGACTAGCGGGAGGGGAACCGGGGAGCTGTTTTTT. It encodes CASSRTSGRGTGELFF.

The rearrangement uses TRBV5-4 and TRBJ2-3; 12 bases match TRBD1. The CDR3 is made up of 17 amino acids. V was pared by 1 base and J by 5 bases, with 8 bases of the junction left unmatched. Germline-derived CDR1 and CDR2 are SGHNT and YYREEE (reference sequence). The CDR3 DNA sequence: TGTGCCAGCAGCTTGACCCCGGGACAGGGGGCCGAAGATACGCAGTATTTT. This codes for CASSLTPGQGAEDTQYF. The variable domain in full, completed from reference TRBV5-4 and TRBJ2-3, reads ETGVTQSPTHLIKTRGQQVTLRCSSQSGHNTVSWYQQALGQGPQFIFQYYREEENGRGNFPPRFSGLQFPNYSSELNVNALELDDSALYLCASSLTPGQGAEDTQYFGPGTRLTVL.

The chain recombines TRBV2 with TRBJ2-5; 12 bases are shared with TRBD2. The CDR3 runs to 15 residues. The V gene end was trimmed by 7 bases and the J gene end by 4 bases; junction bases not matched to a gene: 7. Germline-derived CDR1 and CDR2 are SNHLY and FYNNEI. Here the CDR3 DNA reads TGTGCCAGCACCCTGACTAGCGGGGGAAGAGAGACCCAGTACTTC. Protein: CASTLTSGGRETQYF.

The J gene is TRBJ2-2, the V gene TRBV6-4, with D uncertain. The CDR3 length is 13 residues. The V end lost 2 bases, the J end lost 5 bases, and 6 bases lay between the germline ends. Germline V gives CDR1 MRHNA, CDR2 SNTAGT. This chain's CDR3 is CASSDGETGELFF. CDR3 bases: TGTGCCAGCAGTGACGGTGAAACCGGGGAGCTGTTTTTT.

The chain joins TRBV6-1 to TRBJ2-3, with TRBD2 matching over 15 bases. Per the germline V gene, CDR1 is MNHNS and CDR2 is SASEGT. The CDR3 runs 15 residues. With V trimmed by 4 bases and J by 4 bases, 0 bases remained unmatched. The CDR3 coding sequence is TGTGCCAGCAGTGGGACTAGCGGGGGGGCAGATACGCAGTATTTT. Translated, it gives CASSGTSGGADTQYF.

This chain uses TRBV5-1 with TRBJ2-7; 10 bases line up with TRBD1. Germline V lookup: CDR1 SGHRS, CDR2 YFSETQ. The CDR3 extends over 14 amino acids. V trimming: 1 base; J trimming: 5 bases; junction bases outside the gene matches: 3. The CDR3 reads CASSLRDRGHEQYF. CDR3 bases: TGCGCCAGCAGCTTGAGGGACAGGGGTCACGAGCAGTACTTC.

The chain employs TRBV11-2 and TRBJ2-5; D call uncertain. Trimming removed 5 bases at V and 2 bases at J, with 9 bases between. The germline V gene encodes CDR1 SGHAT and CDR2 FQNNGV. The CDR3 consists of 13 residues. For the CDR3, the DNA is TGTGCCAGCAGCCCGGGCAGACAAGAGACCCAGTACTTC. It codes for CASSPGRQETQYF. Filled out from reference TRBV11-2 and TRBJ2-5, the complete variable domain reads EAGVAQSPRYKIIEKRQSVAFWCNPISGHATLYWYQQILGQGPKLLIQFQNNGVVDDSQLPKDRFSAERLKGVDSTLKIQPAKLEDSAVYLCASSPGRQETQYFGPGTRLLVL.

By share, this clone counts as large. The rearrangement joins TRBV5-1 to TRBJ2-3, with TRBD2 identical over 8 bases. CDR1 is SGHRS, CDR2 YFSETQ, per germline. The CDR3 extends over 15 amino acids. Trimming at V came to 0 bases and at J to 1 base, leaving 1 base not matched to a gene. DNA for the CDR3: TGCGCCAGCAGCTTGGACGGGGGGGGCACAGATACGCAGTATTTT. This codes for CASSLDGGGTDTQYF.

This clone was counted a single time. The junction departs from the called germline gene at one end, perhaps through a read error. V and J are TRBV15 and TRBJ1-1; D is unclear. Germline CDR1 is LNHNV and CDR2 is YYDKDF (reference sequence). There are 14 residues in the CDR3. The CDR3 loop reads CATSNEYMNTEAFF. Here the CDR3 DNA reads TGTGCCACGAGCAATGAATACATGAACACTGAAGCTTTCTTT.

The CDR3 DNA reads as TGTGCCAGCAGGGAGGGGCCAGGGGCGGACGAGCAGTACTTC. Translating it yields CASREGPGADEQYF. The V call is TRBV5-4, the J call TRBJ2-7, with D tentatively TRBD1 or TRBD2 (6 bases each). The CDR3 spans 14 residues. Germline V gene data show CDR1 as SGHNT and CDR2 as YYREEE (reference sequence). V lost 5 bases and J 5 bases, leaving 17 bases between the germline ends.